These 18 T cell receptor beta chains came from one sample sequenced in a study of T cells in Graves' hyperthyroidism and ophthalmopathy. What was amplified from RNA transcripts were TCR beta CDR3 regions. Primed by the HTBI set, a first-round RT-PCR was run on the TCR CDR3. TCRdb recomputed calls from the multiplex PCR reads with MiXCR, one row per CDR3 protein. The data show a few hundred thousand distinct CDR3 sequences, around a sixth seen once. The sample taken for sequencing was blood. These receptors were obtained from a woman in her thirties with Graves' hyperthyroidism.

In this sample, this clonotype turned up many times. The rearrangement uses TRBV5-1 and TRBJ2-7; 10 nucleotides agree with TRBD1. Trimming at V came to 2 bases and at J to 7 bases, leaving 9 bases not matched to a gene. The CDR3 consists of 15 residues. Looked up from germline, CDR1 is SGHRS and CDR2 is YFSETQ. For the CDR3, the DNA is TGCGCCAGCAGCTTCTCCGACAGGGGGCAGGGAGAGCAGTACTTC. It specifies CASSFSDRGQGEQYF.

This clonotype was recorded a few times. The chain recombines TRBV5-5 with TRBJ2-3; D perhaps matches TRBD2 (5 bases). CDR1 is SGHKS, CDR2 YYEKEE, per germline (reference sequence). V gave up 0 bases and J gave up 14 bases, with 16 bases separating them. The length of the CDR3 is 13 residues. The CDR3 spells CASSLVGPEGTYF. The CDR3 region has the DNA TGTGCCAGCAGCTTGGTTGGGCCCGAGGGCACGTATTTT.

This clonotype was counted ten times or more. The chain links TRBV6-6 to TRBJ2-1; possible D gene TRBD2, 6 bases. V gave up 1 base and J gave up 0 bases, with 10 bases separating them. The CDR3 extends over 16 amino acids. Germline assignment: CDR1 MNHNY and CDR2 SVGAGI (reference sequence). This chain's CDR3 is CASSYLRESSYNEQFF. The CDR3 nucleotides read TGTGCCAGCAGTTACTTACGGGAGAGCTCCTACAATGAGCAGTTCTTC.

The J gene is TRBJ2-2, the V gene TRBV5-1; TRBD2 matches at 12 bases. Germline V gene data show CDR1 as SGHRS and CDR2 as YFSETQ. Trimming cost V 0 bases and J 4 bases; bases outside gene matches: 13. The CDR3 is made up of 20 amino acids. The CDR3 bases are TGCGCCAGCAGCTTGGATGCCGGGCTAGCGGGAGGGCCGAGCACCGGGGAGCTGTTTTTT. Translated, it gives CASSLDAGLAGGPSTGELFF.

Many counts were recorded for this clonotype. The chain links TRBV7-2 to TRBJ2-2; 7 bases agree with TRBD2. From germline, CDR1 is SGHTA and CDR2 FQGNSA. V lost 1 base and J lost 4; bases outside the gene matches: 9. The CDR3 is 17 residues long. CDR3 nucleotide sequence: TGTGCCAGCAGCTTAGGTTCGGGGGGAGTCTCCACCGGGGAGCTGTTTTTT. This translates into CASSLGSGGVSTGELFF.

This clonotype came up a few times. The genes are TRBV20-1 and TRBJ2-7; 7 bases fit TRBD2. The V segment lost 0 bases and the J segment 4 bases; nucleotides outside the gene matches: 9. CDR3 length: 15 amino acids. From germline, CDR1 is DFQATT and CDR2 SNEGSKA (reference sequence). CDR3 sequence: CSARDRTRSPYEQYF. CDR3 sequence (DNA): TGCAGTGCTAGAGACCGGACTAGGTCGCCGTACGAGCAGTACTTC.

This clonotype came up many times. The CDR3 DNA is TGCAGTATCAGGATCTGGGGTGGCTACACCTTC. This sequence encodes CSIRIWGGYTF. This chain links TRBV29-1 with TRBJ1-2; D is unclear. From germline, CDR1 is SQVTM and CDR2 ANQGSEA. The CDR3 has 11 residues.

This clonotype was counted at least ten times. The chain recombines TRBV11-2 with TRBJ1-3; 7 positions agree with TRBD1. After removal of 6 bases from V and 5 bases from J, the junction contained 7 bases not matched to a gene. In germline, CDR1 is SGHAT, CDR2 FQNNGV. The CDR3 is 14 residues long. CDR3: CASRATGLRNTIYF. The CDR3 DNA reads TGTGCCAGCAGAGCGACAGGGTTGCGAAACACCATATATTTT.

This clonotype was found many times. The V gene is TRBV5-1, the J gene TRBJ2-7; D is possibly TRBD1 (6 bases). Germline loops: CDR1 SGHRS, CDR2 YFSETQ. This CDR3 has 12 residues. Trimming removed 5 bases at V and 3 bases at J, with 9 bases between. CDR3: CASSTTGYEQYF. The CDR3 DNA reads as TGCGCCAGCAGTACGACAGGCTACGAGCAGTACTTC. Using reference TRBV5-1 and TRBJ2-7 for the parts outside the CDR3, the full variable domain is KAGVTQTPRYLIKTRGQQVTLSCSPISGHRSVSWYQQTPGQGLQFLFEYFSETQRNKGNFPGRFSGRQFSNSRSEMNVSTLELGDSALYLCASSTTGYEQYFGPGTRLTVT.

Remarks on this clonotype: A read error may explain this, as a much larger clone is one base away. This chain uses TRBV12-5 with TRBJ2-1; 8 bases are shared with TRBD2. V was clipped by 0 bases and J by 8 bases; unmatched bases: 6. Germline CDR1 LGHNT, CDR2 FRNRAP. The CDR3 is made up of 15 amino acids. CDR3 in amino acids: CASGLVIGRADEQFF. CDR3 DNA sequence: TGTGCTAGTGGTTTGGTTATCGGGAGGGCCGATGAGCAGTTCTTC.

This clonotype was counted between two and nine times. The chain employs TRBV5-1 and TRBJ2-5; D is undetermined. Germline V gives CDR1 SGHRS, CDR2 YFSETQ. Deletions cut 0 bases from V and 1 base from J, with 10 bases between. The CDR3 is 15 amino acids. The CDR3 spells CASSLGGSPQETQYF. CDR3 bases: TGCGCCAGCAGCTTGGGTGGCAGCCCCCAAGAGACCCAGTACTTC.

V and J are TRBV5-6 and TRBJ2-1, with D perhaps assigned TRBD1 or TRBD2 (5 bases each). V lost 3 bases, J lost 5 bases, and 9 bases lay in between. Germline CDR1 is SGHDT and CDR2 is YYEEEE. The CDR3 runs 13 residues. CDR3 residues: CASSWDRNNEQFF. In nucleotides, the CDR3 is TGTGCCAGCAGCTGGGACCGGAACAATGAGCAGTTCTTC. Using reference TRBV5-6 and TRBJ2-1 for the parts outside the CDR3, the full variable domain is DAGVTQSPTHLIKTRGQQVTLRCSPKSGHDTVSWYQQALGQGPQFIFQYYEEEERQRGNFPDRFSGHQFPNYSSELNVNALLLGDSALYLCASSWDRNNEQFFGPGTRLTVL.

The table lists this clonotype with many counts. The chain recombines TRBV28 with TRBJ2-7; 7 nucleotides line up with TRBD1. The CDR3 is 13 amino acids. The V gene end was trimmed by 6 bases and the J gene end by 3 bases; junction bases not matched to a gene: 5. The germline V gene has CDR1 MDHEN and CDR2 SYDVKM. The CDR3 DNA reads TGTGCCAGCAGCATGGGACAGATCTACGAGCAGTACTTC. This gives the protein CASSMGQIYEQYF. The full variable domain, its missing parts supplied by reference TRBV28 and TRBJ2-7, is DVKVTQSSRYLVKRTGEKVFLECVQDMDHENMFWYRQDPGLGLRLIYFSYDVKMKEKGDIPEGYSVSREKKERFSLILESASTNQTSMYLCASSMGQIYEQYFGPGTRLTVT.

The J gene is TRBJ2-2, the V gene TRBV27; 10 bases map to TRBD2. Germline CDR1 is MNHEY and CDR2 is SMNVEV (reference sequence). The V gene end was trimmed by 5 bases and the J gene end by 4 bases; junction bases not matched to a gene: 4. The CDR3 totals 15 residues. CDR3 nucleotide sequence: TGTGCCAGCAGTCTCCGACTAGCGGGCACCGGGGAGCTGTTTTTT. Amino acids: CASSLRLAGTGELFF.

With regard to this clonotype: A much bigger clone sits one base away, suggesting this may be a read error. V usage is TRBV12-5 and J usage is TRBJ2-1, with D perhaps matching TRBD1 or TRBD2 (6 bases each). The CDR3 sequence is 15 residues long. CDR1 is LGHNT and CDR2 is FRNRAP in the germline V gene. Trimming took 7 bases from V and 12 from J, leaving 25 bases between them. This CDR3 reads CASAFPAGDSTGQFF. The CDR3 DNA reads TGTGCTAGTGCCTTCCCGGCAGGGGACTCAACGGGGCAGTTCTTC.

This clonotype was detected ten times or more. The chain couples TRBV28 to TRBJ1-2; D call uncertain. V lost 3 bases to trimming and J lost 2 bases, with 7 bases between them. The CDR3 extends over 13 amino acids. CDR1 and CDR2 (germline): MDHEN, SYDVKM. CDR3 bases: TGTGCCAGCAGTTTTGCGGGGAACTATGGCTACACCTTC. Residues: CASSFAGNYGYTF.

This clonotype appeared many times. The chain links TRBV28 to TRBJ1-1; D remains ambiguous. There are 12 residues in the CDR3. From germline, CDR1 is MDHEN and CDR2 SYDVKM. The CDR3 DNA is TGTGCTACATCCGACGGCAACACTGAAGCTTTCTTT. It translates to CATSDGNTEAFF.

The rearrangement joins TRBV7-2 to TRBJ2-7; TRBD2 agrees at 13 bases. CDR1 and CDR2 from the germline V gene are SGHTA and FQGNSA. V was clipped by 3 bases and J by 4 bases; unmatched bases: 9. The CDR3 extends over 17 amino acids. The CDR3 protein is CASSFSPGTSGMYEQYF. The CDR3 nucleotides read TGTGCCAGCAGCTTCTCTCCCGGGACTAGCGGGATGTACGAGCAGTACTTC.